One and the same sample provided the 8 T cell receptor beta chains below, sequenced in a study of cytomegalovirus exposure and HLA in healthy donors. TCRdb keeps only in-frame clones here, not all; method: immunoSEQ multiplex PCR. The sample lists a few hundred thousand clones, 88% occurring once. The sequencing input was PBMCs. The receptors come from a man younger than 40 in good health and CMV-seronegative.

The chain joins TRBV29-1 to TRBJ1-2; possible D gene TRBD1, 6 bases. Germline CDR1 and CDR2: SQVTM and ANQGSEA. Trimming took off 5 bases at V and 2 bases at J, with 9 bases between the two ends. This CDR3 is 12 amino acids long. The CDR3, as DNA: TGCAGCGTTTCTGACAGGAACTATGGCTACACCTTC. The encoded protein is CSVSDRNYGYTF.

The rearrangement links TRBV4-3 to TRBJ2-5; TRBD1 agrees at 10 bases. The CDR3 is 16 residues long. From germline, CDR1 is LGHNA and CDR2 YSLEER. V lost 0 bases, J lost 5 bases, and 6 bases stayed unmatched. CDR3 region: CASSQDYATGGETQYF. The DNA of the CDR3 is TGCGCCAGCAGCCAAGATTATGCGACAGGGGGCGAGACCCAGTACTTC.

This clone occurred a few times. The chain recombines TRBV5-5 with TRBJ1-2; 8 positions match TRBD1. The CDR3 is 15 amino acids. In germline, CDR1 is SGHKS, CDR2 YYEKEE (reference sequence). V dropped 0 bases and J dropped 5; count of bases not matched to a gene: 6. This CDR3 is CASSLELGQAYGYTF. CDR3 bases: TGTGCCAGCAGCTTGGAGCTGGGACAGGCATATGGCTACACCTTC.

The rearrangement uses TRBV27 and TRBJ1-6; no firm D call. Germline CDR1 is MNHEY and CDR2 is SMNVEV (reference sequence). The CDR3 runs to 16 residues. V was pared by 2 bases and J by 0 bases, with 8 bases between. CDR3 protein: CASSLEGSSYNSPLHF. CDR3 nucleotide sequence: TGTGCCAGCAGTTTAGAAGGGAGCTCCTATAATTCACCCCTCCACTTT.

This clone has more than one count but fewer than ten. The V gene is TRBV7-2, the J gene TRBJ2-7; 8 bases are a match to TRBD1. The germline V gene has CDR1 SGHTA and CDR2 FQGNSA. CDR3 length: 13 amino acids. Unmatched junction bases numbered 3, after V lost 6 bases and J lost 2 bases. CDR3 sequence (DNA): TGTGCCAGCAGAGTGGGACAGGCCTACGAGCAGTACTTC. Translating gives CASRVGQAYEQYF. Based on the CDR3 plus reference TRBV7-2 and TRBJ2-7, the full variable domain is GAGVSQSPSNKVTEKGKDVELRCDPISGHTALYWYRQSLGQGLEFLIYFQGNSAPDKSGLPSDRFSAERTGGSVSTLTIQRTQQEDSAVYLCASRVGQAYEQYFGPGTRLTVT.

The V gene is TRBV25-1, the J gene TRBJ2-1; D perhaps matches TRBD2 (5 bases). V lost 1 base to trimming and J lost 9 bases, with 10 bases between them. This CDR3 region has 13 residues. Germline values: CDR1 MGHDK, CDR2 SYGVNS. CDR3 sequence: CASSELRVSEQFF. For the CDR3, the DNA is TGTGCCAGCAGTGAATTGAGGGTATCTGAGCAGTTCTTC.

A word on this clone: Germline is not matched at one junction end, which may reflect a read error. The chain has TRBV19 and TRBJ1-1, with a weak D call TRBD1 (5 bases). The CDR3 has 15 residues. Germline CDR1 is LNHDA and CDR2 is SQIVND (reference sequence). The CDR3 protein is CASRIGREINTEAFF. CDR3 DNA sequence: TGTGCCAGTAGGATAGGCAGGGAAATTAACACTGAAGCTTTCTTT.

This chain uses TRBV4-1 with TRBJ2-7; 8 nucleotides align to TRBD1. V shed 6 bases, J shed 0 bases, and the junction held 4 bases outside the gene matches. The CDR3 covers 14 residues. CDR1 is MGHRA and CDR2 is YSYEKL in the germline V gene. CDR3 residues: CASSQTGGSYEQYF. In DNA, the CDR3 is TGCGCCAGCAGTCAAACAGGGGGCTCCTACGAGCAGTACTTC.